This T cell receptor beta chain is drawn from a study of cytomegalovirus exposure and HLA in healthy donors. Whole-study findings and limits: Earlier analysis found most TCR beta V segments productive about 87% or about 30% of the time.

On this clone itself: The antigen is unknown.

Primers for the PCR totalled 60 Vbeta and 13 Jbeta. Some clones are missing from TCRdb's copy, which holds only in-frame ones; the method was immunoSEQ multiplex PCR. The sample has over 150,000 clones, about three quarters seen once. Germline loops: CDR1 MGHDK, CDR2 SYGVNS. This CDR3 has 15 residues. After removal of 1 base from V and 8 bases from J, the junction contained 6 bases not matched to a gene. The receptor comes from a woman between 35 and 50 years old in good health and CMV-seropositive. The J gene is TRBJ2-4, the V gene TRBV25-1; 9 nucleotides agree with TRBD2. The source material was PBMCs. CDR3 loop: CASSELGGGADIQYF. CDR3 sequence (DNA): TGTGCCAGCAGTGAATTAGGCGGGGGGGCTGACATTCAGTACTTC. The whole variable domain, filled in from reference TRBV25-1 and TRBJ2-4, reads EADIYQTPRYLVIGTGKKITLECSQTMGHDKMYWYQQDPGMELHLIHYSYGVNSTEKGDLSSESTVSRIRTEHFPLTLESARPSHTSQYLCASSELGGGADIQYFGAGTRLSVL.